The 29 T cell receptor beta chains reported below all come from one sample, sequenced in a study of cytomegalovirus exposure and HLA in healthy donors (dated by TCRdb to about 2017). The receptor library was made with the immunoSEQ multiplex PCR assay. For the multiplex PCR, a mixture combining 60 forward primers for TCR Vbeta segments and 13 reverse primers for TCR Jbeta segments was used. TCRdb obtained this table from immuneACCESS and retained in-frame rearrangements with V and J assigned. These tables miss some clones; where compared with another copy, unresolved V genes account for less than half of the shortfall, and the remainder is unexplained. Present in this sample are roughly 130,000 clones, 80% of which were seen just once. Of the sample, 4.5% to 5.5% falls within the top ten clones. Source material: PBMCs. The receptors derive from a man aged 30 to 39 in good health and CMV-seronegative.

This clone appeared a few times. The chain recombines TRBV5-4 with TRBJ2-7, with D tentatively TRBD2 (6 bases). The V and J ends lost 4 bases and 2 bases respectively, with 13 bases between them. Germline loops: CDR1 SGHNT, CDR2 YYREEE (reference sequence). CDR3 size: 14 residues. CDR3 coding DNA: TGTGCCAGCAGCCCATATGGGACTGCCTACGAGCAGTACTTC. Amino acids: CASSPYGTAYEQYF.

The chain is built from TRBV2 and TRBJ1-5, with D hard to call. Germline lookup yields CDR1 SNHLY and CDR2 FYNNEI. The CDR3 spans 16 residues. V dropped 5 bases and J dropped 1 base, with 15 bases sitting between them. Here the CDR3 reads CASSKDSQGSNQPQHF. The CDR3 DNA sequence: TGTGCCAGCAGTAAGGACTCACAAGGGAGCAATCAGCCCCAGCATTTT.

The chain has TRBV18 and TRBJ1-5; perhaps TRBD1 as D (6 bases). The CDR3 length is 14 residues. Germline values: CDR1 KGHSH, CDR2 LQKENI. Trimming removed 3 bases at V and 5 bases at J, with 11 bases between. The CDR3 nucleotides are TGTGCCAGCTCACCTGGACAGACTCATCAGCCCCAGCATTTT. Its protein is CASSPGQTHQPQHF.

The J gene is TRBJ2-5, the V gene TRBV6-5, with TRBD2 matching over 13 bases. Germline CDR1 is MNHEY and CDR2 is SVGAGI. V shed 4 bases, J shed 5 bases, and the junction held 7 bases outside the gene matches. The CDR3 spans 16 residues. The DNA of the CDR3 is TGTGCCAGCAGTTCCGCTGGGACTAGCGGGGCGGAGACCCAGTACTTC. Translating it yields CASSSAGTSGAETQYF.

The sample holds many counts of this clone. The CDR3 region is CSVGAGSNQPQHF. The CDR3 nucleotides read TGCAGCGTCGGGGCGGGGAGCAATCAGCCCCAGCATTTT. V usage is TRBV29-1 and J usage is TRBJ1-5, with D perhaps TRBD1 (5 bases). This CDR3 is 13 amino acids long. In germline, CDR1 is SQVTM, CDR2 ANQGSEA. Trimming removed 6 bases at V and 1 base at J, with 10 bases between.

The gene calls are TRBV25-1 and TRBJ2-5, with a weak D call TRBD2 (6 bases). The germline V gene has CDR1 MGHDK and CDR2 SYGVNS. The CDR3 is 15 amino acids. V lost 1 base and J 1 base, leaving 10 bases between the germline ends. CDR3 loop: CASSELEGSQETQYF. CDR3 bases: TGTGCCAGCAGTGAATTGGAGGGGTCCCAAGAGACCCAGTACTTC.

This clone showed up just a few times. The V and J genes are TRBV27 and TRBJ2-5; 11 bases agree with TRBD2. TRBJ2-7 explains the end of the DNA better; the J call may be wrong. The CDR3 has 17 amino acids. Germline values: CDR1 MNHEY, CDR2 SMNVEV (reference sequence). CDR3 DNA sequence: TGTGCCAGCAGTTTATCCGGGCCTAGCGGGGGGCTTTACGAGCAGTACTTC. Translated: CASSLSGPSGGLYEQYF.

The rearrangement uses TRBV7-2 and TRBJ2-2, with D tentatively TRBD2 (6 bases). The CDR3 has 15 amino acids. The germline V gene has CDR1 SGHTA and CDR2 FQGNSA. The V and J ends lost 1 base and 3 bases respectively, with 9 bases between them. The CDR3 protein is CASSLVLADTGELFF. CDR3 coding DNA: TGTGCCAGCAGCTTAGTACTAGCAGACACCGGGGAGCTGTTTTTT.

The chain uses TRBV10-2 and TRBJ1-2; TRBD1 might be the D (6 bases). This CDR3 is built from 16 residues. Germline V gene sequence: CDR1 WSHSY, CDR2 SAAADI. Trimming removed 6 bases at V and 0 bases at J, with 17 bases between. This CDR3 is CASSPTLGQPNYGYTF. In DNA form, the CDR3 reads TGCGCCAGCAGCCCCACTCTCGGACAGCCTAACTATGGCTACACCTTC.

The CDR3 DNA follows: TGTGCCAGCAGTTTAACACCCTCCTACGAGCAGTACTTC. This translates into CASSLTPSYEQYF. The chain carries TRBV28 and TRBJ2-7; the D is unclear. The CDR3 consists of 13 residues. V dropped 2 bases and J dropped 0 bases, with 5 bases sitting between them. CDR1 and CDR2 from the germline V gene are MDHEN and SYDVKM.

The V and J genes are TRBV6-6 and TRBJ2-6; tentatively, D is TRBD1 (6 bases). Germline V lookup: CDR1 MNHNY, CDR2 SVGAGI (reference sequence). Trimming shortened V by 4 bases and J by 1 base, and 8 bases separated the two germline ends. The CDR3 is 15 amino acids. For the CDR3, the DNA is TGTGCCAGCAGTTCCAGGGGATCTGGGGCCAACGTCCTGACTTTC. Encoded protein: CASSSRGSGANVLTF.

V gene TRBV4-2 combines with J gene TRBJ2-1; 8 bases match TRBD1. Germline CDR1 is LGHNA and CDR2 is YNFKEQ. The junction had 3 bases not matched to a gene; V was cut back by 1 base and J by 4 bases. The CDR3 consists of 15 residues. The CDR3 bases are TGTGCCAGCAGCCAAGCTGGACAGGGTTACAATGAGCAGTTCTTC. It is translated as CASSQAGQGYNEQFF.

This chain's CDR3 is CARSFTTSGGGTGELFF. CDR3 nucleotides: TGTGCCAGAAGCTTCACGACTAGCGGGGGTGGGACCGGGGAGCTGTTTTTT. This chain connects TRBV5-3 to TRBJ2-2, with 12 bases identical to TRBD2. TRBV5-3 is given ORF status, its function remaining uncertain. V shed 2 bases, J shed 5 bases, and the junction held 7 bases outside the gene matches. The CDR3 runs 17 residues.

The rearrangement links TRBV19 to TRBJ1-1, with D possibly being TRBD1 (5 bases). Trimming took 7 bases from V and 5 from J, leaving 14 bases between them. Germline values: CDR1 LNHDA, CDR2 SQIVND (reference sequence). CDR3 length: 13 residues. This CDR3 is CASTLDRKTEAFF. CDR3 DNA: TGTGCCAGTACCCTCGACAGAAAGACTGAAGCTTTCTTT.

This rearrangement joins TRBV28 to TRBJ2-7, with 7 bases fitting TRBD1. Germline values: CDR1 MDHEN, CDR2 SYDVKM. V shed 3 bases and J 4 bases; nucleotides not matched to a gene: 15. This CDR3 contains 17 residues. The DNA for the CDR3 is TGTGCCAGCAGTTTGGGACAGTACCCTGCATTTATGTACGAGCAGTACTTC. The encoded protein is CASSLGQYPAFMYEQYF.

CDR3 in amino acids: CASSHASLGPNYGYTF. The CDR3 DNA follows: TGCGCCAGCAGCCATGCGAGCCTGGGGCCCAACTATGGCTACACCTTC. The chain recombines TRBV4-3 with TRBJ1-2; D is possibly TRBD1 (5 bases). V gave up 3 bases and J gave up 2 bases, with 16 bases separating them. This CDR3 is 16 amino acids long. Germline values: CDR1 LGHNA, CDR2 YSLEER.

CDR3 residues: CASSKTGDLRWQYF. CDR3 DNA sequence: TGTGCCAGTAGTAAGACAGGGGACCTAAGATGGCAGTACTTC. J is TRBJ2-5 and V is TRBV19, with 8 nucleotides matching TRBD1. V lost 4 bases and J lost 11; bases outside the gene matches: 12. The CDR3 consists of 14 residues. CDR1 and CDR2 from the germline V gene are LNHDA and SQIVND (reference sequence).

This clone was counted between two and nine times. V is TRBV7-9 and J is TRBJ2-3; TRBD1 is a possible D gene (6 bases). Germline V CDR1 and CDR2: SEHNR, FQNEAQ (reference sequence). The CDR3 extends over 17 amino acids. Trimming took 5 bases from V and 2 from J, leaving 20 bases between them. The CDR3 reads CASSLWSRQGFTDTQYF. Written as DNA, the CDR3 is TGTGCCAGCAGCCTCTGGAGCAGGCAGGGGTTCACAGATACGCAGTATTTT.

The chain joins TRBV7-2 to TRBJ2-5, with 13 bases that match TRBD2. V trimming: 6 bases; J trimming: 4 bases; junction bases outside the gene matches: 14. CDR1 is SGHTA, CDR2 FQGNSA, per germline. The CDR3 extends over 18 amino acids. CDR3 sequence reads: CASRSTSGGFRGGETQYF. CDR3 nucleotides: TGTGCCAGCAGGTCGACTAGCGGGGGGTTCAGGGGGGGAGAGACCCAGTACTTC.

This clone was observed a single time. The chain carries TRBV29-1 and TRBJ2-7; 10 bases are shared with TRBD1. The V gene end was trimmed by 4 bases and the J gene end by 3 bases; junction bases not matched to a gene: 6. The CDR3 totals 14 residues. Per germline, CDR1 SQVTM and CDR2 ANQGSEA. In DNA, the CDR3 is TGCAGCGTTGCCAAGGGGACAGGGGACTACGAGCAGTACTTC. It specifies CSVAKGTGDYEQYF.

The chain is built from TRBV27 and TRBJ2-3; possible D gene TRBD2, 6 bases. In germline, CDR1 is MNHEY, CDR2 SMNVEV (reference sequence). Trimming stripped 5 bases from V and 6 bases from J, with 15 bases between. CDR3 length: 14 residues. The CDR3 sequence is CASSPGTHPDTQYF. The DNA of the CDR3 is TGTGCCAGCAGTCCGGGGACTCATCCGGATACGCAGTATTTT.

This chain connects TRBV27 to TRBJ2-6; D is unclear. Germline assignment: CDR1 MNHEY and CDR2 SMNVEV (reference sequence). V gave up 6 bases and J gave up 1 base, with 4 bases separating them. CDR3 length: 13 residues. Here the CDR3 DNA reads TGTGCCAGCAGGCGATCTGGGGCCAACGTCCTGACTTTC. It encodes CASRRSGANVLTF.

The V call is TRBV7-9, the J call TRBJ1-1; tentatively, D is TRBD1 (6 bases). CDR1 is SEHNR, CDR2 FQNEAQ, per germline (reference sequence). The CDR3 loop spans 12 amino acids. V lost 1 base and J lost 10, with 10 bases in between. CDR3 nucleotide sequence: TGTGCCAGCAGCTTAGATGGCAGGGGAGCTTTCTTT. Amino acids: CASSLDGRGAFF.

The chain has TRBV7-2 and TRBJ1-6; 8 nucleotides match TRBD1. The CDR3 has 13 amino acids. Trimming cost V 5 bases and J 10 bases; bases outside gene matches: 4. Germline V gene data show CDR1 as SGHTA and CDR2 as FQGNSA. This CDR3 reads CASSARQGSPLHF. The CDR3 nucleotides are TGTGCCAGCAGCGCCAGACAGGGGTCACCCCTCCACTTT.

This clone has only a few counts. The chain combines TRBV6-5 with TRBJ2-3; D possibly corresponds to TRBD2 (5 bases). Trimming removed 6 bases from V and 6 bases from J, with 19 bases in between. The germline CDR1 and CDR2 sequences are MNHEY and SVGAGI. This CDR3 comprises 15 residues. CDR3 coding DNA: TGTGCCAGCAGCTTCAGCGGAAGACTTGGGGATACGCAGTATTTT. Amino acid sequence: CASSFSGRLGDTQYF.

The chain combines TRBV27 with TRBJ2-1; D perhaps matches TRBD1 (6 bases). Trimming cost V 2 bases and J 8 bases, with 16 bases left between them. In germline, CDR1 is MNHEY, CDR2 SMNVEV (reference sequence). The CDR3 sequence is 15 residues long. CDR3 region: CASSLTTGTRYEQFF. CDR3 DNA: TGTGCCAGCAGTTTAACCACCGGGACAAGATATGAGCAGTTCTTC.

The chain combines TRBV15 with TRBJ1-4, with TRBD1 as a possible D gene (6 bases). V was shortened by 5 bases and J by 6 bases, with 16 bases between the two germline ends. CDR3 length: 15 residues. Germline CDR1 is LNHNV and CDR2 is YYDKDF (reference sequence). The CDR3 sequence is CATSPLRQAYEKLFF. CDR3 DNA sequence: TGTGCCACCAGCCCGTTGCGACAGGCTTATGAAAAACTGTTTTTT.

The gene calls are TRBV19 and TRBJ1-1, with 8 bases matching TRBD1. The CDR3 is 16 residues long. CDR1 LNHDA and CDR2 SQIVND come from the germline V gene (reference sequence). V shed 1 base, J shed 5 bases, and the junction held 9 bases outside the gene matches. The CDR3, as DNA: TGTGCCAGTAGTATAGCGGTGTACAGGGGGAGGACTGAAGCTTTCTTT. Its protein product is CASSIAVYRGRTEAFF.

This rearrangement joins TRBV7-3 to TRBJ2-1; possible D gene TRBD1, 6 bases. Trimming left V 2 bases short and J 10 bases short, with 15 bases between. CDR1 and CDR2 (germline): SGHTA, FQGTGA. CDR3 size: 14 residues. CDR3 in DNA: TGTGCCAGCAGCTTAGACACAGGGCCCTACGAGCAGTTCTTC. It specifies CASSLDTGPYEQFF.